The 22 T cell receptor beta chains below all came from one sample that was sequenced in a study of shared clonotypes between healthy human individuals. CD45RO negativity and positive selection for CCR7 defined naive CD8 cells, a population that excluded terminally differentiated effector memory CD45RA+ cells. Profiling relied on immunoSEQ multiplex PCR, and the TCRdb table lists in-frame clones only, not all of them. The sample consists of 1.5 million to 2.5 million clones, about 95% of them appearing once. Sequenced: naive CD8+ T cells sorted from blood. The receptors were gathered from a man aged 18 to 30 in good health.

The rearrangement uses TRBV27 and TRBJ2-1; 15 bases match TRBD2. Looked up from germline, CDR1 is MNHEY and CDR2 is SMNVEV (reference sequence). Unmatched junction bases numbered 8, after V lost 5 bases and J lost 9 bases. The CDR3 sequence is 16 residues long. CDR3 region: CASSVPGTSGRTEQFF. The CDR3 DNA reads TGTGCCAGCAGTGTCCCCGGGACTAGCGGGAGGACTGAGCAGTTCTTC.

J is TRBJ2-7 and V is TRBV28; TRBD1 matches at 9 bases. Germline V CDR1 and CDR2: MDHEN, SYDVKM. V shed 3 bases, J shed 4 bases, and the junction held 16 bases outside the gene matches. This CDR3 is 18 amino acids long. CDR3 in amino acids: CASSFPIGTGMGGYEQYF. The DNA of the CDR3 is TGTGCCAGCAGTTTCCCGATTGGGACAGGGATGGGGGGGTACGAGCAGTACTTC.

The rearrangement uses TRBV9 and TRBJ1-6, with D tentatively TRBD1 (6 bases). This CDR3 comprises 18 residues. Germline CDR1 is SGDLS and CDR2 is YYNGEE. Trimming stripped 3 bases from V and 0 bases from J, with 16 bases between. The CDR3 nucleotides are TGTGCCAGCAGCGGAGAACAGGGTACCAGCTCCTATAATTCACCCCTCCACTTT. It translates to CASSGEQGTSSYNSPLHF.

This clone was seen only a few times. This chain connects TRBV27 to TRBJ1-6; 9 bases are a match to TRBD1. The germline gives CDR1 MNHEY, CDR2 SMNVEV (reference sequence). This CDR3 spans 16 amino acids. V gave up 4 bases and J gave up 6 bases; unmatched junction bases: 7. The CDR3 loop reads CASSYWTGEGNSPLHF. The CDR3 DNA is TGTGCCAGCAGTTATTGGACAGGGGAAGGTAATTCACCCCTCCACTTT.

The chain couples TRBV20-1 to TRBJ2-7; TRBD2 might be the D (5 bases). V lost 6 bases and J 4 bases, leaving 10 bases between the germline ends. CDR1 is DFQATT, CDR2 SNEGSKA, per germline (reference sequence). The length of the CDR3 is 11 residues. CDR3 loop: CSARTEYEQYF. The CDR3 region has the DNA TGCAGTGCAAGGACTGAGTACGAGCAGTACTTC.

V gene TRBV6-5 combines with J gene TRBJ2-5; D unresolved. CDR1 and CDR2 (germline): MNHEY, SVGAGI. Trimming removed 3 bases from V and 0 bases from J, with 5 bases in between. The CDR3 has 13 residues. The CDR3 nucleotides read TGTGCCAGCAGTTATCTTAACCAAGAGACCCAGTACTTC. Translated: CASSYLNQETQYF.

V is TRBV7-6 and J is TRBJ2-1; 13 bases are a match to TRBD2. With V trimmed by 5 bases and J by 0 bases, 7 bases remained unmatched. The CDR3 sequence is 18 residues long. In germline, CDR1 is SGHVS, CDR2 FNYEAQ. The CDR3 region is CASSQTSGGTSSYNEQFF. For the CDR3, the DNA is TGTGCCAGCAGCCAGACTAGCGGGGGGACGAGCTCCTACAATGAGCAGTTCTTC.

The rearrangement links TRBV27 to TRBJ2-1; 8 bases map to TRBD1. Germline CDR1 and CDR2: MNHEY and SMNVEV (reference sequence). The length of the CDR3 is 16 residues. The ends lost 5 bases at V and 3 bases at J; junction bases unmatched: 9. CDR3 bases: TGTGCCAGCAGTATCTATACAGGGGGAATCTACAATGAGCAGTTCTTC. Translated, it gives CASSIYTGGIYNEQFF.

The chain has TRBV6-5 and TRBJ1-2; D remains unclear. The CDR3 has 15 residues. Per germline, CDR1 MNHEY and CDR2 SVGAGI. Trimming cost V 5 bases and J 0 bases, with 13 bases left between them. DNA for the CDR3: TGTGCCAGCAGTCCCCATGGGCAATCTAACTATGGCTACACCTTC. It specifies CASSPHGQSNYGYTF.

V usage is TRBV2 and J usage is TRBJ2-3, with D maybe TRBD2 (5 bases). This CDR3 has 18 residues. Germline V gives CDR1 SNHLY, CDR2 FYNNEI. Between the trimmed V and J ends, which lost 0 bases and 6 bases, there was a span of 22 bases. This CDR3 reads CASSEAEGSGSNGDTQYF. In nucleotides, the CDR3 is TGTGCCAGCAGTGAAGCCGAGGGAAGCGGAAGTAACGGGGATACGCAGTATTTT.

The DNA for the CDR3 is TGTGCCAGCAGTATAGGGACGGGTATCACCGGGGAGCTGTTTTTT. Translation gives CASSIGTGITGELFF. The chain joins TRBV27 to TRBJ2-2, with D perhaps being TRBD1 or TRBD2 (5 bases each). Per germline, CDR1 MNHEY and CDR2 SMNVEV (reference sequence). V was pared by 5 bases and J by 4 bases, with 14 bases between. The CDR3 consists of 15 residues.

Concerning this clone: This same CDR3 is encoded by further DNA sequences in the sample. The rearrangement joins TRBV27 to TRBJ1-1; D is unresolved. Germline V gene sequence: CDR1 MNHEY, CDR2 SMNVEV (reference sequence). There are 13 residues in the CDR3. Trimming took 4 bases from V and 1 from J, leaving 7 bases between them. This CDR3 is CASSSTGNTEAFF. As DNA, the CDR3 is TGTGCCAGCAGTTCGACGGGGAACACTGAAGCTTTCTTT.

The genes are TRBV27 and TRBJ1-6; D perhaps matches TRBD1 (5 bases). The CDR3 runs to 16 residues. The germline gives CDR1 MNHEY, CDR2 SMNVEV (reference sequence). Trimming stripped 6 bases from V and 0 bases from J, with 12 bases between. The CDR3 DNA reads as TGTGCCAGCAGCTCAGGGCCAGGCTCCTATAATTCACCCCTCCACTTT. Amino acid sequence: CASSSGPGSYNSPLHF.

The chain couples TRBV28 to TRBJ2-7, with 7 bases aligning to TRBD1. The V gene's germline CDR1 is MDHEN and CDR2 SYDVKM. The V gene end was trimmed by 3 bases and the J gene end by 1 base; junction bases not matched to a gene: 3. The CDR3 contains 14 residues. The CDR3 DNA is TGTGCCAGCAGTTTCGGACAGGAATCCTACGAGCAGTACTTC. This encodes CASSFGQESYEQYF.

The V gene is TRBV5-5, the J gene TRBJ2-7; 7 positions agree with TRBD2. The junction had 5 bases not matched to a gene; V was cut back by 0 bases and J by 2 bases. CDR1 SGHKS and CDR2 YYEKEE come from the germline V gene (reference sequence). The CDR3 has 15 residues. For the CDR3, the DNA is TGTGCCAGCAGCTTGGAGGCGGGGAGGGCCTACGAGCAGTACTTC. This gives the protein CASSLEAGRAYEQYF.

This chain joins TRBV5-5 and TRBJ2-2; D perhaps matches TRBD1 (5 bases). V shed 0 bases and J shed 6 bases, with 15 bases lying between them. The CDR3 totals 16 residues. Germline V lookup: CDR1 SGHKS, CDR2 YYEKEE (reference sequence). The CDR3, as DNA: TGTGCCAGCAGCTTGGATGACTCAGGGTTCCCCGGGGAGCTGTTTTTT. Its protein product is CASSLDDSGFPGELFF.

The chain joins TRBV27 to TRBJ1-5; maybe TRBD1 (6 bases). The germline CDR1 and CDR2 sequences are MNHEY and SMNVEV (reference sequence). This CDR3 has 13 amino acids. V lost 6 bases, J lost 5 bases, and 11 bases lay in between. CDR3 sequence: CASRTRGDQPQHF. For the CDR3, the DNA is TGTGCCAGCAGGACGAGGGGGGATCAGCCCCAGCATTTT.

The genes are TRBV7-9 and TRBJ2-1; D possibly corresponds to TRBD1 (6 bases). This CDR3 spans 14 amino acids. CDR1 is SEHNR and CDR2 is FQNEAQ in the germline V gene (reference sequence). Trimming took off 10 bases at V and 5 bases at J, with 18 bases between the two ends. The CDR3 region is CATGQPSINNEQFF. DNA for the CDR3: TGTGCCACCGGACAGCCCTCAATTAACAATGAGCAGTTCTTC.

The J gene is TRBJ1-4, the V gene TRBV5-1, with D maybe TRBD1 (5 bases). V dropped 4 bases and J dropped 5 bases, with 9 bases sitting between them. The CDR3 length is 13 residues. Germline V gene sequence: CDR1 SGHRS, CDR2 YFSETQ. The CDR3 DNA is TGCGCCAGCAGCCCAGGGTGGAATGAAAAACTGTTTTTT. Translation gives CASSPGWNEKLFF. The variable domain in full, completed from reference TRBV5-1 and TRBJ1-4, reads KAGVTQTPRYLIKTRGQQVTLSCSPISGHRSVSWYQQTPGQGLQFLFEYFSETQRNKGNFPGRFSGRQFSNSRSEMNVSTLELGDSALYLCASSPGWNEKLFFGSGTQLSVL.

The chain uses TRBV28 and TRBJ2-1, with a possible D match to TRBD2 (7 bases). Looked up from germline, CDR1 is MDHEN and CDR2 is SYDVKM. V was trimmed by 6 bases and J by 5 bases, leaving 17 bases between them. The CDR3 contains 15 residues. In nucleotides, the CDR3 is TGTGCCAGCAGGGCCTTAACGGGGGGCAACAATGAGCAGTTCTTC. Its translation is CASRALTGGNNEQFF.

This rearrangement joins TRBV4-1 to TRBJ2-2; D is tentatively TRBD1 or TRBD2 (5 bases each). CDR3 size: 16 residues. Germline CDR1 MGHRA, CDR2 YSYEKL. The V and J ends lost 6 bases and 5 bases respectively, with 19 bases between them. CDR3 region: CASSHMGEDPTGELFF. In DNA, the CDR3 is TGCGCCAGCAGTCACATGGGGGAAGATCCGACCGGGGAGCTGTTTTTT.

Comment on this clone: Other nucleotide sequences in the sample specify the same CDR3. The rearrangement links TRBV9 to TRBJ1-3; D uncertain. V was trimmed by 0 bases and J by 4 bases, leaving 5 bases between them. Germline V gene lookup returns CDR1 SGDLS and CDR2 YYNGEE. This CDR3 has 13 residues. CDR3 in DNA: TGTGCCAGCAGCGTAGCTGACGGAAACACCATATATTTT. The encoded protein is CASSVADGNTIYF.